This TCR beta chain was obtained from a study of identical twins. Study conclusions and caveats: Partly confounded zero-insertion analyses could result from invariant MAIT and iNKT cells.

Healthy Caucasian donors formed the entire cohort. TCRdb fed the 5' RACE reads into MiXCR, producing one record per CDR3 protein. The profile shows a few hundred thousand distinct CDR3 sequences, around 12% of them singletons. Germline CDR1 is SGHTA and CDR2 is FQGNSA. There are 15 residues in the CDR3. V was trimmed by 5 bases and J by 0 bases, leaving 14 bases between them. Turning to this clonotype: Its antigen is currently unknown.

This sample also appeared in a second study, on yellow fever vaccine responses in identical twins.

V usage is TRBV7-2 and J usage is TRBJ2-7, with D perhaps TRBD1 (6 bases). The specimen sequenced was CD8+ T cells sorted from blood. This clonotype was sampled from a woman between 18 and 29 years old in good health. DNA for the CDR3: TGTGCCAGCAGCACCCAACAGGGATCCTCCTACGAGCAGTACTTC. Its protein product is CASSTQQGSSYEQYF.